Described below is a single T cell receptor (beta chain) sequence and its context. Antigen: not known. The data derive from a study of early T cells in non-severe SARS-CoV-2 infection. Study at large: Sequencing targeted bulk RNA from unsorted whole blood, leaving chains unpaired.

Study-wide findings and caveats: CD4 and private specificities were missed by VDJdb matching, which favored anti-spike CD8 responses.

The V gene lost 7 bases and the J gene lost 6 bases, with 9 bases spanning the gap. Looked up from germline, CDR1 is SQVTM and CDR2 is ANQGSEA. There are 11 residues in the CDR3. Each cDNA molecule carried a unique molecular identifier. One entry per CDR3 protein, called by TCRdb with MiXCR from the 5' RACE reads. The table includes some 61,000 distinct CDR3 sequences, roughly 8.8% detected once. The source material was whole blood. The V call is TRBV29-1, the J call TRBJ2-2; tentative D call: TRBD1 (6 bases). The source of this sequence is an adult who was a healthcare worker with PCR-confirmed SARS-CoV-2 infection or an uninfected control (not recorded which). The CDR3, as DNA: TGCAGCGCTAAGGGGGCCGGGGAGCTGTTTTTT. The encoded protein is CSAKGAGELFF.